Below are 4 T cell receptor beta chains sequenced from a single sample in a study of blood T cell repertoires in COVID-19. Produced via immunoSEQ multiplex PCR; TCRdb's table is partial and in-frame only. The sample shows 250,000 or so clones, 86% of them seen only once. The sample was PBMCs or T cells enriched from blood (not recorded which). These TCRs come from a woman aged 45-59 years who had recovered from COVID-19.

The rearrangement links TRBV30 to TRBJ2-1; TRBD2 aligns across 9 bases. V trimming: 0 bases; J trimming: 10 bases; junction bases outside the gene matches: 10. This CDR3 has 15 residues. In germline, CDR1 is GTSNPN, CDR2 SVGIG (reference sequence). The CDR3 DNA follows: TGTGCCTGGAGTGTAGCTAGCGGGATTTTACGGGAGCAGTTCTTC. Translated: CAWSVASGILREQFF.

CDR3 sequence (DNA): TGTGCCAGCAGTTCGTACAGGGGTCTCACTGAAGCTTTCTTT. This codes for CASSSYRGLTEAFF. V is TRBV27 and J is TRBJ1-1; 7 bases map to TRBD1. There are 14 residues in the CDR3. The J segment lost 4 bases and the V segment lost 4 bases, leaving 6 bases of the junction unmatched. CDR1 is MNHEY and CDR2 is SMNVEV in the germline V gene (reference sequence).

The genes are TRBV6-1 and TRBJ1-2, with D hard to call. Per the germline V gene, CDR1 is MNHNS and CDR2 is SASEGT. The CDR3 totals 14 residues. Trimming pared 0 bases from V and 3 bases from J, leaving 8 bases between. The CDR3 loop is CASSEARVDYGYTF. The CDR3 DNA sequence: TGTGCCAGCAGTGAAGCGCGGGTAGACTATGGCTACACCTTC.

This chain joins TRBV19 and TRBJ1-2; D remains ambiguous. The ends were cut back, 3 bases at V and 2 bases at J, with 7 bases in the middle. The CDR3 extends over 13 amino acids. The germline gives CDR1 LNHDA, CDR2 SQIVND (reference sequence). CDR3 region: CASSITENYGYTF. CDR3 bases: TGTGCCAGTAGTATCACGGAGAACTATGGCTACACCTTC.